What follows is one TCR beta chain and its context. The antigen is undetermined. The source of the sample is a study of T cell repertoires in cytomegalovirus infection. Study details: Peptides in the study included HLA-C-restricted and HLA-B-restricted CMV epitopes. Study-wide results and caveats: CMV-specific TCR beta clonotypes restricted by HLA-C were the ones dominating the ex vivo response. Summed public TCR beta family frequency identified CMV carriers bearing the relevant HLA.

The CDR3 runs 15 residues. After removal of 2 bases from V and 6 bases from J, the junction contained 6 bases not matched to a gene. Germline V gene data show CDR1 as SGHNT and CDR2 as YYREEE (reference sequence). TCRdb re-called the reads with MiXCR, one entry per CDR3 protein. The table includes about 470,000 distinct CDR3 sequences, about 42% detected once. V is TRBV5-4 and J is TRBJ2-2; TRBD1 matches at 8 bases. The source material was cultured PBMCs, sampled from culture after CMV antigen stimulation. This clonotype was obtained from a human donor in good health (CMV status not recorded). Some clones in this sample may be carry-over from other donors' samples. The CDR3 protein is CASSFDRGASGELFF. The CDR3 DNA sequence: TGTGCCAGCAGCTTCGACAGGGGCGCATCCGGGGAGCTGTTTTTT.